This passage covers 29 T cell receptor beta chains from one sample sequenced in a study of T cells in Graves' hyperthyroidism and ophthalmopathy. Amplification of TCR beta CDR3 regions used RNA as the template. The primer set for the first-round RT-PCR of the TCR CDR3 was HTBI. Each CDR3 protein is one row after TCRdb ran MiXCR on the multiplex PCR reads. The table has 480,000 or so distinct CDR3 sequences, 46% seen once; the top ten hold about two fifths. Sequencing used peripheral blood or thyroid tissue (not recorded which). The receptor set was obtained from an adult woman with Graves' disease, either hyperthyroidism or ophthalmopathy (not recorded which).

There are many counts of this clonotype. The chain recombines TRBV13 with TRBJ1-5; D uncertain. V lost 4 bases and J 2 bases, leaving 9 bases between the germline ends. This CDR3 has 14 residues. CDR1 is PRHDT, CDR2 FYEKMQ, per germline (reference sequence). DNA for the CDR3: TGTGCCAGCAGCTCCGGAGCCGGCAATCAGCCCCAGCATTTT. Protein: CASSSGAGNQPQHF.

This clonotype has a count of ten or more. The CDR3 reads CASRPRGFTEAFF. For the CDR3, the DNA is TGTGCCAGCAGGCCCAGGGGGTTCACTGAAGCTTTCTTT. The chain joins TRBV2 to TRBJ1-1; TRBD1 aligns across 7 bases. The ends lost 6 bases at V and 4 bases at J; junction bases unmatched: 5. CDR3 size: 13 residues. The germline gives CDR1 SNHLY, CDR2 FYNNEI. Combining the CDR3 with reference TRBV2 and TRBJ1-1 gives the whole variable domain EPEVTQTPSHQVTQMGQEVILRCVPISNHLYFYWYRQILGQKVEFLVSFYNNEISEKSEIFDDQFSVERPDGSNFTLKIRSTKLEDSAMYFCASRPRGFTEAFFGQGTRLTVV.

The rearrangement links TRBV12-3 or TRBV12-4 to TRBJ2-5; no definite D call. Trimming stripped 6 bases from V and 2 bases from J, with 7 bases between. The CDR3 is made up of 12 amino acids. The CDR3 DNA reads TGTGCCAGCAGGGGAAATCAAGAGACCCAGTACTTC. Protein product: CASRGNQETQYF.

This clonotype was recorded at least ten times. V usage is TRBV12-3 or TRBV12-4 and J usage is TRBJ1-1, with D uncertain. V was clipped by 8 bases and J by 5 bases, with 6 bases between them. This CDR3 comprises 10 residues. The CDR3 DNA reads TGTGCCAGCTCACGTACTGAAGCTTTCTTT. This encodes CASSRTEAFF.

On this clonotype: This may be a read error, as it is one base from a much larger clone. J is TRBJ2-7 and V is TRBV2, with 8 bases aligning to TRBD1. Germline-derived CDR1 and CDR2 are SNHLY and FYNNEI. The CDR3 is 13 amino acids. With V trimmed by 4 bases and J by 6 bases, 5 bases remained unmatched. Written as DNA, the CDR3 is TGTGCCAGCAGTGCGCACAGGGGGGCCGAGCAGTACTTC. Translating gives CASSAHRGAEQYF.

This clonotype was seen many times. The V and J genes are TRBV16 and TRBJ2-5, with 9 bases aligning to TRBD1. CDR3 size: 15 residues. V was clipped by 3 bases and J by 2 bases; unmatched bases: 4. Per the germline V gene, CDR1 is KGHSY and CDR2 is FQNENV. CDR3 in amino acids: CASSHGQGRQETQYF. The CDR3 DNA sequence: TGTGCCAGCAGCCATGGACAGGGGAGGCAAGAGACCCAGTACTTC.

A remark on this clonotype: Being one base from a much bigger clone, this may be a read error. As DNA, the CDR3 is TGTGCCAACAGCCAGTTCGGGACTCTCTCCGCCTACGAGCAGTACTTC. Amino acids: CANSQFGTLSAYEQYF. V and J are TRBV7-9 and TRBJ2-7; D may be TRBD2 (6 bases). The CDR3 consists of 16 residues. CDR1 SEHNR and CDR2 FQNEAQ come from the germline V gene (reference sequence). Combining the CDR3 with reference TRBV7-9 and TRBJ2-7 gives the whole variable domain DTGVSQNPRHKITKRGQNVTFRCDPISEHNRLYWYRQTLGQGPEFLTYFQNEAQLEKSRLLSDRFSAERPKGSFSTLEIQRTEQGDSAMYLCANSQFGTLSAYEQYFGPGTRLTVT.

This clonotype was found a few times. V and J are TRBV29-1 and TRBJ2-7; tentatively, D is TRBD2 (5 bases). Germline V CDR1 and CDR2: SQVTM, ANQGSEA. The CDR3 is 11 residues long. V was shortened by 8 bases and J by 6 bases, with 14 bases between the two germline ends. The CDR3 DNA is TGCAGCTTAGGGCGGGTAACCGAGCAGTACTTC. As protein: CSLGRVTEQYF.

Ten or more counts support this clonotype. The chain carries TRBV7-2 and TRBJ1-6; 9 nucleotides agree with TRBD1. V lost 5 bases, J lost 10 bases, and 6 bases stayed unmatched. The CDR3 runs 14 residues. Germline V gene data show CDR1 as SGHTA and CDR2 as FQGNSA. The CDR3 DNA follows: TGTGCCAGCAGCAAACAGGGGGCTAGGTCACCCCTCCACTTT. It is translated as CASSKQGARSPLHF.

CDR3 region: CSARDRAGGQEQYF. The CDR3 DNA reads as TGCAGTGCTAGAGATCGGGCGGGAGGGCAGGAGCAGTACTTC. The chain combines TRBV20-1 with TRBJ2-7, with TRBD2 matching 9 bases. CDR3 length: 14 residues. Germline assignment: CDR1 DFQATT and CDR2 SNEGSKA (reference sequence). Germline trimming cut 0 bases from V and 7 bases from J; bases unmatched to any gene: 7.

V is TRBV7-9 and J is TRBJ2-2; tentative D call: TRBD2 (5 bases). CDR3 length: 17 residues. Germline V gene sequence: CDR1 SEHNR, CDR2 FQNEAQ (reference sequence). Trimming removed 0 bases at V and 1 base at J, with 12 bases between. CDR3 nucleotide sequence: TGTGCCAGCAGCTTAGCCCAGCGGTCCAAGAACACCGGGGAGCTGTTTTTT. This gives the protein CASSLAQRSKNTGELFF.

This clonotype appeared many times. An end of the junction does not agree with germline; a read error may underlie this. The V gene is TRBV6-5, the J gene TRBJ1-2, with D perhaps matching TRBD1 (6 bases). Germline CDR1 MNHEY, CDR2 SVGAGI. The CDR3 length is 14 residues. The CDR3 sequence is CASSYSTGFYDYTF. As DNA, the CDR3 is TGTGCCAGCAGTTACTCGACAGGATTCTATGACTACACCTTC.

As for this clonotype: A much bigger clone sits one base away, suggesting this may be a read error. The chain combines TRBV4-2 with TRBJ1-1; the D is unclear. The CDR3 length is 15 residues. Germline V CDR1 and CDR2: LGHNA, YNFKEQ. CDR3 protein: CTSSQDPGRNTEAFF. CDR3 sequence (DNA): TGTACCAGCAGCCAAGATCCGGGTAGGAACACTGAAGCTTTCTTT.

The chain carries TRBV6-5 and TRBJ1-6; no clear D gene. Germline loops: CDR1 MNHEY, CDR2 SVGAGI. This CDR3 is built from 15 residues. The V end lost 0 bases, the J end lost 7 bases, and 10 bases lay between the germline ends. The CDR3 DNA follows: TGTGCCAGCAGTTACTCGGGCAGGCGAAATTCACCCCTCCACTTT. This encodes CASSYSGRRNSPLHF.

The genes are TRBV7-2 and TRBJ2-7, with TRBD2 matching 10 bases. Trimming took 3 bases from V and 4 from J; bases not matched to a gene: 15. Germline CDR1 SGHTA, CDR2 FQGNSA. The CDR3 covers 18 residues. The DNA for the CDR3 is TGTGCCAGCAGCTTCTCAAGCGGGAGGGCCAGGCTGTTTTACGAGCAGTACTTC. Encoded protein: CASSFSSGRARLFYEQYF.

V and J are TRBV19 and TRBJ1-3; weak D call: TRBD2 (5 bases). The J call may be faulty, since TRBJ2-3 better matches the DNA end. The CDR3 is made up of 15 amino acids. Germline V gene lookup returns CDR1 LNHDA and CDR2 SQIVND (reference sequence). The CDR3 protein is CASSTESGSTDTQYF. The CDR3 DNA reads TGTGCCAGTAGTACAGAAAGCGGAAGCACAGATACGCAGTATTTT.

The V gene is TRBV14, the J gene TRBJ2-5, with D perhaps matching TRBD1 (5 bases). The germline CDR1 and CDR2 sequences are SGHDN and FVKESK. V was shortened by 5 bases and J by 1 base, with 17 bases between the two germline ends. This CDR3 has 16 amino acids. This CDR3 reads CASSGRQTTLQETQYF. CDR3 coding DNA: TGTGCCAGCAGCGGACGACAGACAACGCTCCAAGAGACCCAGTACTTC.

The chain is built from TRBV2 and TRBJ1-4; D unresolved. This CDR3 region has 16 residues. Germline loops: CDR1 SNHLY, CDR2 FYNNEI. V lost 1 base to trimming and J lost 0 bases, with 9 bases between them. This chain's CDR3 is CASSEDGRATNEKLFF. In nucleotides, the CDR3 is TGTGCCAGCAGTGAAGACGGACGGGCAACTAATGAAAAACTGTTTTTT.

The V call is TRBV10-3, the J call TRBJ1-3; D might be TRBD1 (5 bases). The length of the CDR3 is 14 residues. Germline V gene data show CDR1 as ENHRY and CDR2 as SYGVKD. The V end was cut by 4 bases, the J end by 2 bases, with 9 bases between. CDR3 in DNA: TGTGCCATCAGTGCGCAGGGCCCTGGAAACACCATATATTTT. This codes for CAISAQGPGNTIYF.

This clonotype appeared a few times. Since a much larger clone is just one base distant, this may be a read error. The chain carries TRBV6-4 and TRBJ1-2; D may be TRBD1 (5 bases). The CDR3 is made up of 14 amino acids. Germline CDR1 reads MRHNA; CDR2 reads SNTAGT. Trimming took off 0 bases at V and 3 bases at J, with 8 bases between the two ends. Here the CDR3 reads CASSDSWGDYGYTF. As DNA, the CDR3 is TGTGCCAGCAGTGACTCGTGGGGGGACTATGGCTACACCTTC.

In its sample, this clonotype was seen many times. The chain uses TRBV7-8 and TRBJ2-2; 9 positions match TRBD2. Germline trimming cut 7 bases from V and 4 bases from J; bases unmatched to any gene: 19. The CDR3 length is 19 residues. Germline V CDR1 and CDR2: SGHVS, FQNEAQ. The CDR3 region is CASTRPGLAGEGRTGELFF. CDR3 sequence (DNA): TGTGCCAGCACCAGACCGGGATTAGCGGGAGAGGGTCGCACCGGGGAGCTGTTTTTT.

The gene calls are TRBV7-3 and TRBJ1-1, with D tentatively TRBD1 (6 bases). From germline, CDR1 is SGHTA and CDR2 FQGTGA. Trimming removed 5 bases from V and 4 bases from J, with 29 bases in between. CDR3 length: 19 residues. The CDR3: CASSPRGQGGMQARTEAFF. DNA of the CDR3: TGTGCCAGCAGCCCCCGGGGACAAGGCGGAATGCAGGCGCGCACTGAAGCTTTCTTT.

A word on this clonotype: Relative to the germline gene, one junction end is altered; a read error may explain this. V is TRBV7-9 and J is TRBJ2-1, with D possibly matching TRBD2 (5 bases). CDR1 and CDR2 (germline): SEHNR, FQNEAQ (reference sequence). This CDR3 comprises 19 residues. This CDR3 is CASSGAPGGPLSSYNEQFF. CDR3 nucleotides: TGCGCCAGCAGCGGAGCGCCCGGTGGCCCTCTTAGCTCCTACAATGAGCAGTTCTTC. The full variable domain, its missing parts supplied by reference TRBV7-9 and TRBJ2-1, is DTGVSQNPRHKITKRGQNVTFRCDPISEHNRLYWYRQTLGQGPEFLTYFQNEAQLEKSRLLSDRFSAERPKGSFSTLEIQRTEQGDSAMYLCASSGAPGGPLSSYNEQFFGPGTRLTVL.

V and J are TRBV19 and TRBJ2-5; 8 bases align to TRBD1. This CDR3 region has 14 residues. Germline V gene lookup returns CDR1 LNHDA and CDR2 SQIVND (reference sequence). V was clipped by 5 bases and J by 3 bases; unmatched bases: 5. The CDR3 DNA sequence: TGTGCCAGTAGTGCGACAGGGGAGGAAGAGACCCAGTACTTC. Protein: CASSATGEEETQYF. Together with reference TRBV19 and TRBJ2-5, the CDR3 gives the full variable domain: DGGITQSPKYLFRKEGQNVTLSCEQNLNHDAMYWYRQDPGQGLRLIYYSQIVNDFQKGDIAEGYSVSREKKESFPLTVTSAQKNPTAFYLCASSATGEEETQYFGPGTRLLVL.

This clonotype was picked up many times. The chain recombines TRBV6-1 with TRBJ2-7, with D possibly matching TRBD1 (6 bases). There are 15 residues in the CDR3. CDR1 is MNHNS, CDR2 SASEGT, per germline. Trimming removed 8 bases from V and 1 base from J, with 18 bases in between. As DNA, the CDR3 is TGTGCCAGCGGCATCGAGGGTCAGGGGTCCTACGAGCAGTACTTC. Translation gives CASGIEGQGSYEQYF.

V and J are TRBV2 and TRBJ2-1; 10 positions match TRBD1. Trimming removed 5 bases from V and 4 bases from J; junction bases left unmatched: 5. The CDR3 extends over 15 amino acids. Germline CDR1 is SNHLY and CDR2 is FYNNEI. The CDR3 loop reads CASSKTGGGYNEQFF. The DNA for the CDR3 is TGTGCCAGCAGTAAGACAGGGGGCGGGTACAATGAGCAGTTCTTC.

This clonotype was seen many times. The J gene is TRBJ2-2, the V gene TRBV7-2; D is ambiguous. In germline, CDR1 is SGHTA, CDR2 FQGNSA. The V end lost 3 bases, the J end lost 6 bases, and 8 bases lay between the germline ends. CDR3 length: 13 residues. The CDR3 nucleotides are TGTGCCAGCAGCTTGTATCAGGCCGGGGAGCTGTTTTTT. It codes for CASSLYQAGELFF.

The rearrangement links TRBV7-9 to TRBJ1-3; D is unclear. Germline V gene data show CDR1 as SEHNR and CDR2 as FQNEAQ (reference sequence). CDR3 length: 12 amino acids. The V end was cut by 2 bases, the J end by 14 bases, with 13 bases between. The CDR3: CASSLPDGVVYF. Here the CDR3 DNA reads TGTGCCAGCAGCTTACCCGATGGTGTAGTATATTTT.

There are many counts of this clonotype. CDR3 bases: TGCGCCAGCAGTATTCAGCAGGGACTTCCGAACACTGAAGCTTTCTTT. Its translation: CASSIQQGLPNTEAFF. The chain recombines TRBV5-1 with TRBJ1-1; D possibly corresponds to TRBD1 (5 bases). The germline V and J ends were trimmed by 5 bases and 1 base, with 18 bases remaining between them. The V gene's germline CDR1 is SGHRS and CDR2 YFSETQ. CDR3 size: 16 residues.